Following are 6 T cell receptor beta chains from one sample sequenced in a study of response to subunit inactivated influenza vaccine. Using its own MiXCR run on the RT-PCR reads, TCRdb lists one record per CDR3 protein. The sample lists around 750,000 distinct CDR3 sequences; roughly 20% were seen once. This specimen consisted of PBMCs from blood, obtained around 5 days after vaccination. These TCRs come from a man aged 45-65 years who received an inactivated influenza vaccine.

In this sample, this clonotype turned up a few times. This chain joins TRBV6-2 or TRBV6-3 and TRBJ2-7; 9 positions agree with TRBD1. The CDR3 extends over 16 amino acids. J was trimmed by 5 bases and V by 7 bases; bases with no gene match: 15. Germline loops: CDR1 MNHEY, CDR2 SVGEGT. The CDR3 region is CASIKYPGQGINEQYF. The CDR3 DNA reads as TGTGCCAGCATTAAATATCCGGGACAGGGAATTAACGAGCAGTACTTC.

This clonotype occurred a few times. This chain uses TRBV10-3 with TRBJ2-3, with 9 bases aligning to TRBD2. Germline-derived CDR1 and CDR2 are ENHRY and SYGVKD. CDR3 length: 16 amino acids. J gave up 5 bases and V 0 bases, and 6 bases lay outside the gene matches. The CDR3 nucleotides read TGTGCCATCAGTGAGTCTAGCGGGGGCCTGGGAGATACGCAGTATTTT. It encodes CAISESSGGLGDTQYF.

V and J are TRBV6-1 and TRBJ2-2, with unresolved D. Per germline, CDR1 MNHNS and CDR2 SASEGT. The CDR3 is 14 amino acids. V was shortened by 4 bases and J by 9 bases, with 15 bases between the two germline ends. The CDR3 DNA reads TGTGCCAGCAGTGGGGCCTCGGGCGCAAGGGAGCTGTTTTTT. Protein product: CASSGASGARELFF.

The sample holds a few counts of this clonotype. V and J are TRBV6-1 and TRBJ2-3; D unresolved. This CDR3 is built from 13 residues. In germline, CDR1 is MNHNS, CDR2 SASEGT. Trimming cost V 6 bases and J 1 base, with 8 bases left between them. CDR3 nucleotides: TGTGCCAGCAGGAGGCACGGCACAGATACGCAGTATTTT. Protein: CASRRHGTDTQYF.

This clonotype was counted between two and nine times. The genes are TRBV6-1 and TRBJ2-7; tentatively, D is TRBD1 or TRBD2 (5 bases each). CDR1 and CDR2 (germline): MNHNS, SASEGT. Trimming took 6 bases from V and 2 from J, leaving 29 bases between them. This CDR3 contains 19 residues. The CDR3: CASSPVRQGWTSNTYEQYF. CDR3 DNA sequence: TGTGCCAGCAGCCCGGTCCGCCAGGGATGGACTTCGAACACCTACGAGCAGTACTTC.

V usage is TRBV14 and J usage is TRBJ2-2; D may be TRBD1 (5 bases). The CDR3 runs 16 residues. V gave up 4 bases and J gave up 4 bases, with 16 bases separating them. Per the germline V gene, CDR1 is SGHDN and CDR2 is FVKESK. Here the CDR3 reads CASSRMGQVPTGELFF. Here the CDR3 DNA reads TGTGCCAGCAGCCGGATGGGGCAGGTGCCCACCGGGGAGCTGTTTTTT.